This T cell receptor (beta chain) was profiled in a study of memory CD4+ T cells and cytomegalovirus serostatus (dated by TCRdb to between 2018 and 2021). Some background on the complete study: The cohort comprised roughly 35 healthy Belgian adults, 9 CMV seropositive and about 25 CMV seronegative. The study sequenced CD4+ memory TCRbeta repertoires of a Belgian cohort with known cytomegalovirus serostatus to replicate a published TCR-based CMV serostatus classifier. What the work shows at the level of the full study, not this receptor alone: Of under 200 previously reported CMV-associated TCRbeta sequences, approximately 64 appeared in the CD4+ memory repertoires, each in one to five individuals. Only CD4+CD45RO+ memory cells were sequenced, in contrast to the original study, which included naive and memory CD4+ and CD8+ populations. The results were interpreted as suggesting that the CMV-associated TCR signature is mostly present in the CD4+ memory repertoire. On the Belgian cohort, the classifier built on the original framework reached a median bootstrapped AUC of around 0.95, with a 95% CI of 0.76-1.00. CMV serostatus prediction reached a median bootstrapped AUC of about 0.95 with the original framework and 0.85 to 0.91 with a US-trained random forest.

For this clone: This receptor's antigen is unknown. It has no much larger one-base neighbor in the sample; base qualities were not kept.

Single viable CD3+CD4+CD8-CD45RO+ cells were sorted as memory CD4+ T cells on a FACSAria II. CMV serostatus was determined using a Roche Elecsys assay that detects serum IgG against CMV pp150, pp28, p38 and p52. After thawing, total CD4+ T cells were enriched by positive selection with CD4 magnetic microbeads. Samples originated from another study that specifically interrogated the CD4+ T cell memory repertoire. Peripheral blood mononuclear cells were isolated and cryopreserved according to standard operating procedures, and serum was stored at -80 degrees C. CD3-PerCP (BW264/56), CD4-APC (RPA-T4), CD45RO-PE (UCHT1) and CD8-Pacific Orange (3B5) antibodies were used for staining, and non-viable cells were excluded with Sytox blue. Genomic DNA was extracted from sorted cells with the Quick-DNA Microprep Kit. Amplification of TCRbeta DNA was done with the immunoSEQ hsTCRbeta kit, following the protocol from the manufacturer. An Illumina MiSeq instrument was used to sequence the TCRbeta libraries. The paper's processing steps were these. Removing out-of-frame sequences left 2,204,828 distinct TCRbeta sequences, an average of around 67,000 per individual. Each individual was scored using the number of 150 to 200 previously reported CMV-associated TCRbeta sequences that the individual carried and the total number of productive distinct TCRbeta sequences. A beta-binomial model was reimplemented in Python, and scikit-learn random forests with default parameters were trained on US cohort data. Classifier performance on the Belgian cohort was reported as the median AUC with percentile confidence intervals calculated over 10,000 bootstrap iterations. TCRdb re-hosts the immuneACCESS table, in-frame sequences only. Its copies lack some clones; in the studies checked, an unresolved V gene accounts for under half of them, and the cause for the rest is not known. From that table come the V and J calls and clone size; the DNA was used to work out D and trimming. The sample table records around 40,000 clones; roughly 78% of these occur just once. The top ten constitute less than 0.85% of the sample.

The germline V gene supplies CDR1 SGHRS and CDR2 YFSETQ. From the cysteine up to the phenylalanine, the CDR3 has a length of 18 residues. The CDR3 DNA has 54 bases and is translated from base 1. After removal of 0 bases from V and 2 bases from J, the junction retains 11 bases not matched to a gene. The sample was memory CD4+ T cells from blood. The receptor was derived from an adult in good health and CMV-seronegative. The rearranged chain carries TRBV5-1 and TRBJ2-3; 8 bases in the junction line up with TRBD2. This receptor carries the CDR3 CASSLEGASSGYTDTQYF. DNA sequence: TGCGCCAGCAGCTTGGAAGGGGCATCTAGCGGGTACACAGATACGCAGTATTTT.